This T cell receptor beta chain was recovered during a study of PD-1 blockade in mismatch repair-deficient tumors. Using immunoSEQ multiplex PCR, the repertoire was profiled, and TCRdb retains in-frame clones only, with some absent. The sample includes tens of thousands of clones, about four fifths of them seen just once. Germline lookup yields CDR1 SGHRS and CDR2 YFSETQ. CDR3 length: 13 residues. Study observations and caveats: Tumor-resident clones, often undetectable pretreatment in blood, expanded then contracted after pembrolizumab.

Note on this clone: Its antigen is undetermined. At one end the junction does not follow the germline gene, possibly because of a read error.

The input for sequencing was peripheral blood, taken 44 weeks after starting pembrolizumab. The chain joins TRBV5-1 to TRBJ1-1, with D maybe TRBD1 (5 bases). The TCR originated in an adult with mismatch repair-deficient cancer. CDR3 coding DNA: TGCGCCAGCAGTGGCCCAGGGAACGCTGAAGCTTTCTTT. Translated, it gives CASSGPGNAEAFF.